This T cell receptor beta chain was identified in a study of sequential checkpoint blockade in melanoma. Germline CDR1 reads KGHSH; CDR2 reads LQKENI. Germline trimming cut 3 bases from V and 1 base from J; bases unmatched to any gene: 5. There are 17 residues in the CDR3. Regarding treatment: randomized to nivolumab then ipilimumab (arm A) or the reverse (arm B). Sequenced by immunoSEQ multiplex PCR; TCRdb stores in-frame clones only, minus some. The repertoire consists of about 6,900 clones, with 23% occurring once and the leading ten covering about 9.6%. This TCR came from a human donor with melanoma. This rearrangement joins TRBV18 to TRBJ2-6; 8 bases are shared with TRBD1. The sample in question was tumor tissue (inferred from file names), obtained from a patient given nivolumab and ipilimumab in sequence. The CDR3 DNA follows: TGTGCCAGCTCACCCGGGACAGGCTTATCTGGGGCCAACGTCCTGACTTTC. This sequence encodes CASSPGTGLSGANVLTF.